The 7 T cell receptor beta chains below were found in one sample sequenced in a study of glioma-infiltrating T cells. TCR alpha and beta CDR3 regions were amplified from RNA using iRepertoire nested multiplex PCR. Each CDR3 protein gets one entry after TCRdb re-called the multiplex PCR reads with MiXCR. The sample carries approximately 120,000 distinct CDR3 sequences, 23% recorded once. The specimen was glioma tissue, nonneoplastic brain tissue, or PBMCs (not recorded which). The receptors here all came from a human donor with low-grade glioma or glioblastoma, undergoing nonglioma brain surgery, or in good health (not recorded which).

This clonotype has at least ten counts. In DNA form, the CDR3 reads TGTGCCAGCACTGGAGGAGGACTAGCGCTGAGCTCCTACAATGAGCAGTTCTTC. It yields the protein CASTGGGLALSSYNEQFF. The gene calls are TRBV12-3 or TRBV12-4 and TRBJ2-1; TRBD2 agrees at 9 bases. J lost 0 bases, V lost 7 bases, and 13 bases had no gene match. The CDR3 consists of 18 residues.

The chain is built from TRBV29-1 and TRBJ2-7; possibly TRBD1 for D (6 bases). CDR3 length: 12 amino acids. V was cut by 6 bases and J by 6 bases, with 15 bases left in between. Germline values: CDR1 SQVTM, CDR2 ANQGSEA. The CDR3 nucleotides are TGCAGCGTCGATACGACAGGTTTCGAGCAGTACTTC. The encoded protein is CSVDTTGFEQYF.

This clonotype showed up many times. The chain links TRBV18 to TRBJ2-7; D may be TRBD1 or TRBD2 (5 bases each). The CDR3 loop spans 15 amino acids. Germline lookup yields CDR1 KGHSH and CDR2 LQKENI. Trimming pared 6 bases from V and 1 base from J, leaving 16 bases between. The CDR3, as DNA: TGTGCCAGCTCCCCCCCCGGGACGCCGTCCTACGAGCAGTACTTC. Translating it yields CASSPPGTPSYEQYF.

This clonotype was seen at least ten times. The chain recombines TRBV6-1 with TRBJ2-7, with TRBD1 matching 8 bases. The trim removed 1 base at V and 2 bases at J, leaving 4 bases unmatched. Germline V CDR1 and CDR2: MNHNS, SASEGT. The CDR3 sequence is 15 residues long. The CDR3 region is CASSEVVTGAYEQYF. The CDR3 bases are TGTGCCAGCAGTGAAGTTGTGACAGGGGCCTACGAGCAGTACTTC.

In regard to this clonotype: A read error is possible here, since a much larger clone lies one base away. Here the CDR3 reads CASKSDTPASEAFF. For the CDR3, the DNA is TGTGCCAGCAAGTCAGACACCCCGGCATCTGAAGCTTTCTTT. The chain employs TRBV6-1 and TRBJ1-1; D remains ambiguous. CDR3 length equals 14 residues. In germline, CDR1 is MNHNS, CDR2 SASEGT. The ends were cut back, 7 bases at V and 6 bases at J, with 18 bases in the middle.

This clonotype was picked up many times. The rearrangement uses TRBV28 and TRBJ2-7; D gene ambiguous. V was clipped by 4 bases and J by 9 bases, with 10 bases between them. Per the germline V gene, CDR1 is MDHEN and CDR2 is SYDVKM. The length of the CDR3 is 11 residues. The CDR3 DNA sequence: TGTGCCAGCAGTTCCGCAGTAGGGCAGTACTTC. Translating gives CASSSAVGQYF.

This clonotype was detected ten times or more. The J gene is TRBJ2-7, the V gene TRBV6-2 or TRBV6-3; TRBD1 matches 8 bases. The CDR3 has 14 residues. Germline CDR1 is MNHEY and CDR2 is SVGEGT. V shed 6 bases and J 6 bases; nucleotides not matched to a gene: 10. CDR3 in amino acids: CASSSTGQGGEQYF. In DNA form, the CDR3 reads TGTGCCAGCAGCTCAACCGGACAGGGAGGCGAGCAGTACTTC.